The 16 T cell receptor beta chains reported below all come from one sample, sequenced in a study of blood T cell repertoires in COVID-19. Clones were sequenced by immunoSEQ multiplex PCR, and TCRdb holds only the in-frame ones, with some missing. The sample records about 300,000 clones, around 90% being singletons. Sequencing was performed on PBMCs or T cells enriched from blood (not recorded which). The receptors derive from a man aged 55 to 70 who had recovered from COVID-19.

The chain has TRBV6-2 or TRBV6-3 and TRBJ1-1; no clear D gene. The CDR3 loop spans 15 amino acids. Germline CDR1 is MNHEY and CDR2 is SVGEGT. Trimming left V 0 bases short and J 1 base short, with 9 bases between. The CDR3: CASSYSNMKNTEAFF. In nucleotides, the CDR3 is TGTGCCAGCAGTTACTCGAACATGAAGAACACTGAAGCTTTCTTT.

The chain combines TRBV5-1 with TRBJ2-3, with D maybe TRBD2 (5 bases). Germline V CDR1 and CDR2: SGHRS, YFSETQ. Trimming stripped 0 bases from V and 4 bases from J, with 12 bases between. The CDR3 is 15 residues long. The DNA for the CDR3 is TGCGCCAGCAGCTTGGGCAGACTTAGCGCAGATACGCAGTATTTT. Protein sequence: CASSLGRLSADTQYF.

The gene calls are TRBV11-2 and TRBJ2-5; TRBD1 agrees at 7 bases. Germline trimming cut 3 bases from V and 1 base from J; bases unmatched to any gene: 5. There are 15 residues in the CDR3. The germline gives CDR1 SGHAT, CDR2 FQNNGV. The CDR3 nucleotides are TGTGCCAGCAGCTTTGGGACAGTTGTCCAAGAGACCCAGTACTTC. This gives the protein CASSFGTVVQETQYF.

The rearrangement uses TRBV4-1 and TRBJ2-2; D uncertain. CDR1 and CDR2 (germline): MGHRA, YSYEKL. The V and J ends lost 0 bases and 6 bases respectively, with 8 bases between them. The CDR3 is made up of 14 amino acids. The CDR3, as DNA: TGCGCCAGCAGCCAAGATGAGAGAGCCGGGGAGCTGTTTTTT. Translation gives CASSQDERAGELFF.

This clone was detected only once. J is TRBJ1-1 and V is TRBV5-1; 7 nucleotides agree with TRBD1. V dropped 4 bases and J dropped 1; count of bases not matched to a gene: 10. The length of the CDR3 is 16 residues. Germline CDR1 and CDR2: SGHRS and YFSETQ. DNA for the CDR3: TGCGCCAGCAGCGCAACACCAGGGGGACGGAACACTGAAGCTTTCTTT. Amino acids: CASSATPGGRNTEAFF. Full variable domain (rest looked up from reference TRBV5-1 and TRBJ1-1): KAGVTQTPRYLIKTRGQQVTLSCSPISGHRSVSWYQQTPGQGLQFLFEYFSETQRNKGNFPGRFSGRQFSNSRSEMNVSTLELGDSALYLCASSATPGGRNTEAFFGQGTRLTVV.

V gene TRBV18 combines with J gene TRBJ2-7; 7 bases agree with TRBD1. The CDR3 loop spans 14 amino acids. Germline V gives CDR1 KGHSH, CDR2 LQKENI. V lost 3 bases, J lost 3 bases, and 5 bases stayed unmatched. The CDR3 protein is CASSPIRDSYEQYF. The CDR3 DNA follows: TGTGCCAGCTCACCTATAAGGGACAGCTACGAGCAGTACTTC.

This chain links TRBV18 with TRBJ2-3, with TRBD2 matching over 13 bases. This CDR3 contains 17 residues. The V and J ends lost 1 base and 2 bases, in that order; junction bases with no gene match: 3. The V gene's germline CDR1 is KGHSH and CDR2 LQKENI. In DNA, the CDR3 is TGTGCCAGCTCACCACAGGGACTAGCGGGAACCACAGATACGCAGTATTTT. It yields the protein CASSPQGLAGTTDTQYF.

The V gene is TRBV6-5, the J gene TRBJ1-1; 8 bases are shared with TRBD1. V lost 4 bases, J lost 8 bases, and 6 bases stayed unmatched. CDR3 length equals 13 residues. Per germline, CDR1 MNHEY and CDR2 SVGAGI. The CDR3 here is CASSLNRGREAFF. The CDR3 DNA reads as TGTGCCAGCAGTTTGAACAGGGGGAGGGAAGCTTTCTTT.

This clone occurred a few times. V and J are TRBV11-2 and TRBJ1-6; the match to TRBD1 covers 7 bases. V trimming: 5 bases; J trimming: 7 bases; junction bases outside the gene matches: 5. This CDR3 is 14 amino acids long. Germline CDR1 reads SGHAT; CDR2 reads FQNNGV. The chain's CDR3 is CASSHRGPNSPLHF. The CDR3 DNA reads as TGTGCCAGCAGCCACAGGGGCCCGAATTCACCCCTCCACTTT.

The rearrangement joins TRBV27 to TRBJ2-1, with 14 bases that match TRBD2. Germline trimming cut 6 bases from V and 8 bases from J; bases unmatched to any gene: 9. Germline CDR1 reads MNHEY; CDR2 reads SMNVEV (reference sequence). The CDR3 is made up of 16 amino acids. The CDR3 region has the DNA TGTGCCAGCAGACCGGGACTAGCGGGAGAAGGGGATGAGCAGTTCTTC. It codes for CASRPGLAGEGDEQFF.

The chain is built from TRBV19 and TRBJ1-1, with D maybe TRBD1 (6 bases). The CDR3 loop spans 15 amino acids. Between the trimmed V and J ends, which lost 7 bases and 1 base, there was a span of 16 bases. CDR1 is LNHDA, CDR2 SQIVND, per germline (reference sequence). Here the CDR3 reads CASNRRDTRNTEAFF. CDR3 bases: TGTGCCAGTAACCGAAGGGACACCAGGAACACTGAAGCTTTCTTT.

The V and J genes are TRBV19 and TRBJ1-1, with 9 bases matching TRBD1. The CDR3 is made up of 14 amino acids. With 4 bases clipped from V and 6 bases from J, the junction kept 6 bases outside the gene matches. CDR1 LNHDA and CDR2 SQIVND come from the germline V gene (reference sequence). CDR3 nucleotide sequence: TGTGCCAGTAGTACCGGACAGGGGTGGGCTGAAGCTTTCTTT. Its protein is CASSTGQGWAEAFF.

The chain is built from TRBV11-2 and TRBJ2-7; 8 bases fit TRBD2. The CDR3 extends over 18 amino acids. The junction had 17 bases not matched to a gene; V was cut back by 1 base and J by 6 bases. Germline CDR1 reads SGHAT; CDR2 reads FQNNGV. CDR3 sequence: CASSLARSGGAQWAEQYF. The CDR3 DNA is TGTGCCAGCAGCTTAGCGCGGTCCGGGGGGGCGCAGTGGGCCGAGCAGTACTTC.

A single count supports this clone. The V and J genes are TRBV14 and TRBJ2-5; 11 nucleotides agree with TRBD1. With V trimmed by 3 bases and J by 5 bases, 5 bases remained unmatched. The CDR3 is 15 amino acids. Germline V lookup: CDR1 SGHDN, CDR2 FVKESK. The CDR3 reads CASSQWTGGVETQYF. The CDR3 nucleotides are TGTGCCAGCAGCCAGTGGACAGGGGGCGTGGAGACCCAGTACTTC.

This chain joins TRBV19 and TRBJ2-7; the match to TRBD1 covers 8 bases. Trimming removed 8 bases from V and 2 bases from J; junction bases left unmatched: 2. CDR1 is LNHDA, CDR2 SQIVND, per germline (reference sequence). The CDR3 is 12 residues long. The CDR3 bases are TGTGCCAGTGGGGACAGGACCTACGAGCAGTACTTC. Its protein product is CASGDRTYEQYF.

This chain connects TRBV28 to TRBJ2-7, with TRBD1 matching 8 bases. The germline V gene encodes CDR1 MDHEN and CDR2 SYDVKM. V dropped 6 bases and J dropped 0; count of bases not matched to a gene: 4. CDR3 length: 14 residues. The CDR3 coding sequence is TGTGCCAGCAGATCTACAGGGGGCTCCTACGAGCAGTACTTC. Encoded protein: CASRSTGGSYEQYF. The whole variable domain, filled in from reference TRBV28 and TRBJ2-7, reads DVKVTQSSRYLVKRTGEKVFLECVQDMDHENMFWYRQDPGLGLRLIYFSYDVKMKEKGDIPEGYSVSREKKERFSLILESASTNQTSMYLCASRSTGGSYEQYFGPGTRLTVT.